This T cell receptor (beta chain) was documented in a study of blood T cells in healthy people across ages. General study points: It was found that TCR beta diversity correlated strongly with the percentage of naive T cells. Roughly linearly, TCR beta diversity per million T cells fell as age increased.

Healthy Russian Caucasian donors spanned ages about 6 to 90 years. This CDR3 is 14 amino acids long. Germline-derived CDR1 and CDR2 are SGHTA and FQGNSA. The J segment lost 7 bases and the V segment lost 2 bases, leaving 3 bases of the junction unmatched. Primed by a sample-barcoded 5' primer and a J-beta primer mix, a second PCR proceeded for 7 to 11 cycles. Every molecule of cDNA carried a tag from a template-switch adaptor with 12 random nucleotides. From the 5' RACE reads, TCRdb called clonotypes with MiXCR, one entry per CDR3 protein. The data hold some 1.4 million distinct CDR3 sequences, with roughly 40% observed a single time. A note on this clonotype: Antigen unknown.

The chain has TRBV7-2 and TRBJ1-4; 8 bases map to TRBD1. The sequence was collected from a woman aged 18 to 35 in good health. The sample comprised blood. The CDR3 region has the DNA TGTGCCAGCAGCTTACAGACAGGGGCTGAAAAACTGTTTTTT. Translating gives CASSLQTGAEKLFF.